This T cell receptor beta chain derives from a study of T cell repertoires in cytomegalovirus infection. Study summary: Public signatures in TCR beta pointed to CMV infection and matching HLA type. General study points: The ex vivo response showed dominance by HLA-C-restricted CMV-specific TCR beta clonotypes. CMV carriers with the relevant HLA were identified by cumulative public TCR beta family frequency.

This clonotype was seen ten or more times. Its antigen is still unknown. The CDR3 loop spans 17 amino acids. The V gene end was trimmed by 5 bases and the J gene end by 5 bases; junction bases not matched to a gene: 11. Germline CDR1 is SGHTA and CDR2 is FQGNSA. Via MiXCR, TCRdb re-called the reads, giving one row per CDR3 protein. The data contain 130,000 or so distinct CDR3 sequences, 5.5% to 7% of them singletons. V and J are TRBV7-2 and TRBJ2-3, with 12 bases matching TRBD2. The sequenced sample was PBMCs. This clonotype was obtained from a human donor in good health (CMV status not recorded). Some clones in this sample may be carry-over from other donors' samples. CDR3 nucleotide sequence: TGTGCCAGCAGCCCCCGGCTAGGACTAGCGGGATTAGATACGCAGTATTTT. It codes for CASSPRLGLAGLDTQYF.